This T cell receptor beta chain was obtained from a study of beta chain features in type 1 diabetes. cDNA synthesis used the whole RNA isolate, giving expressed TCRB sequences. Produced via immunoSEQ multiplex PCR; TCRdb's table is partial and in-frame only. Of under 450,000 clones in the sample, about 15% are singletons; the top ten hold 0.035% to 0.04%. This clone was counted between two and nine times. Its antigen is undetermined. Study results and caveats: There were fewer insertions and more deletions at the VDJ junctions of type 1 diabetes patients. Here, the possible influence of HLA type (on TCRB rearrangement) remained unresolved.

This CDR3 is 10 amino acids long. Trimming stripped 3 bases from V and 3 bases from J, with 2 bases between. Germline V gives CDR1 DFQATT, CDR2 SNEGSKA (reference sequence). The receptor was isolated from a man aged 25 to 45 in good health. This chain joins TRBV20-1 and TRBJ1-1; D is unresolved. Sequences were obtained from naive CD4+ T cells from blood. The CDR3 loop reads CSARDTEAFF. The DNA of the CDR3 is TGCAGTGCTAGGGACACTGAAGCTTTCTTT.